The rows below give T cell receptor beta chains drawn from one sample of a study of identical twins. MiXCR was run by TCRdb on the 5' RACE reads, yielding one entry per CDR3 protein. This table has roughly 750,000 distinct CDR3 sequences, about 20% appearing once. These data were also reused for a study on T cells expressing NK-cell markers.

The sequenced sample was PBMCs. Receptor source: a woman between 18 and 30 years old in good health. Both conserved end residues are part of each CDR3. D genes are given only for firm matches. Expanded clones are given a class, and other clones once, few, many or no size at all.

CDR3 DNA | CDR3 protein | V gene | D gene | clone size | J gene
TGCGCCAGCAGCTTGGCCGGGGGAGGCACCTACGAGCAGTACTTC | CASSLAGGGTYEQYF | TRBV5-1 | . | few | TRBJ2-7
TGTGCCAGCAGTTTCGGGGAGGAGCAGTACTTC | CASSFGEEQYF | TRBV12-3/TRBV12-4 | . | many | TRBJ2-7
TGTGCCTGGAGTGTAAGGAGCTACAATGAGCAGTTCTTC | CAWSVRSYNEQFF | TRBV30 | . | . | TRBJ2-1
TGTGCCAGCAGTTTTAACCGGGCCGAGCAGTACTTC | CASSFNRAEQYF | TRBV12-3/TRBV12-4 | . | . | TRBJ2-7
TGTGCCACCCAGGGGGGGAGCTACGAGCAGTACTTC | CATQGGSYEQYF | TRBV10-3 | . | . | TRBJ2-7
TGCAGTGCTGCCGAAGCCACCGGGGAGCTGTTTTTT | CSAAEATGELFF | TRBV20-1 | . | few | TRBJ2-2
TGTGCCAGCTTAACCCAGGGACTAGCCGGGGAGCAGTACTTC | CASLTQGLAGEQYF | TRBV12-3/TRBV12-4 | TRBD2 | . | TRBJ2-7
TGTGCCAGCAGTTACTCGACACGTGGGGGGCGTGAAGCTTTCTTT | CASSYSTRGGREAFF | TRBV6-5 | . | . | TRBJ1-1
TGTGCCAGCAGCAATCCGGGACAAAGAAACATTCAGTACTTC | CASSNPGQRNIQYF | TRBV5-5 | . | . | TRBJ2-4
TGCGCCAGCAGTTGGACAGGGGTCTACAATGAGCAGTTCTTC | CASSWTGVYNEQFF | TRBV5-1 | TRBD1 | few | TRBJ2-1
TGTGCCAGCACCCTGGTTGGTGAGCAGTTCTTC | CASTLVGEQFF | TRBV6-5 | . | many | TRBJ2-1
TGTGCCAGCAGTTACTCGGACAGCAGCAATCAGCCCCAGCATTTT | CASSYSDSSNQPQHF | TRBV6-5 | . | many | TRBJ1-5
TGCAGTGCTAGCGGGACTTTCACAGATACGCAGTATTTT | CSASGTFTDTQYF | TRBV20-1 | . | . | TRBJ2-3
TGTGCCAGCAGTTACGGTTCGTGGGACTCTGGAAACACCATATATTTT | CASSYGSWDSGNTIYF | TRBV6-5 | . | . | TRBJ1-3
TGTGCCAGCAGTTCCAGAACAGGGGTCTCTGGGGCCAACGTCCTGACTTTC | CASSSRTGVSGANVLTF | TRBV27 | TRBD1 | . | TRBJ2-6
TGTGCCAGTAGTATAGAGCCGGGAGCGGGCACTGAAGCTTTCTTT | CASSIEPGAGTEAFF | TRBV19 | . | few | TRBJ1-1
TGTGCCAGCACCGTGGGGAGGCCCACCGGGGAGCTGTTTTTT | CASTVGRPTGELFF | TRBV12-3/TRBV12-4 | . | few | TRBJ2-2
TGTGCCAGCAGCCGACAGACTAGCGGGGGAACAGATACGCAGTATTTT | CASSRQTSGGTDTQYF | TRBV9 | TRBD2 | . | TRBJ2-3
TGTGCCAGCATTCGGACACGAGATGGAAACACCATATATTTT | CASIRTRDGNTIYF | TRBV21-1 | . | . | TRBJ1-3
TGCGCCAGCACCATGGGGATTTTTACTAGCGGGAGGGAAAGAGAGACCCAGTACTTC | CASTMGIFTSGRERETQYF | TRBV5-1 | TRBD2 | few | TRBJ2-5
TGTGCCACCAGCAGAGTCCTTTCAGCGAACACCGGGGAGCTGTTTTTT | CATSRVLSANTGELFF | TRBV15 | . | . | TRBJ2-2
TGCAGTGCCAGGGGACTAGATCTGGATACGCAGTATTTT | CSARGLDLDTQYF | TRBV20-1 | TRBD2 | . | TRBJ2-3
TGTGCCAGCAGCTTATATCCCCTACTAGCGGGAGGGTCCTCAGAGCAGTTCTTC | CASSLYPLLAGGSSEQFF | TRBV11-2 | TRBD2 | many | TRBJ2-1